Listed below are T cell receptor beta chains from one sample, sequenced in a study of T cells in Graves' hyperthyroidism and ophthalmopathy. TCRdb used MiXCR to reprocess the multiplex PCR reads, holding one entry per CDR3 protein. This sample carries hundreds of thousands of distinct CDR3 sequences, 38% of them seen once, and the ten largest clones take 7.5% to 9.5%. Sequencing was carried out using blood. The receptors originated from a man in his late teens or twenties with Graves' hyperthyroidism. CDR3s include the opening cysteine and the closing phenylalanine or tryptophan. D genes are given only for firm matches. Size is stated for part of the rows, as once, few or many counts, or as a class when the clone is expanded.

TGTGCCATCAGTCCTACAGGGTCGCACGAGCAGTACTTC | CAISPTGSHEQYF | TRBV10-3 | many | TRBJ2-7 | -
TGTGCCACCAGCAGACGGTCAGATGGGGCCAACGTCCTGACTTTC | CATSRRSDGANVLTF | TRBV15 | many | TRBJ2-6 | -
TGTGCCAGCAGCCACGGGCGCAGGGCTGAAGCTTTCTTT | CASSHGRRAEAFF | TRBV3-1 | - | TRBJ1-1 | -
TGTGCCAGCAGCTTAGATCCAGCGGGCTACGAGCAGTACTTC | CASSLDPAGYEQYF | TRBV11-3 | - | TRBJ2-7 | -
TGTGCCATCGGTGAGTCTACGACGGCGGGTGGCTACACCTTC | CAIGESTTAGGYTF | TRBV6-5 | - | TRBJ1-2 | -
TGTGCCAGCAGCAAGGAGGGTGGAAGCTACACTGAAGCTTTCTTT | CASSKEGGSYTEAFF | TRBV12-3/TRBV12-4 | - | TRBJ1-1 | -
TGTGCTAGCAGCCCCCGGGGGCTAGGGGAGACCCAGTACTTC | CASSPRGLGETQYF | TRBV7-7 | few | TRBJ2-5 | -
TGTGCCAGCAGTTACAGCATGGGACAGCCACATTTT | CASSYSMGQPHF | TRBV10-3 | - | TRBJ1-5 | TRBD1
TGTGCCAGCAGACGACAGTTAGACGCTCGGGGAAACACCATATATTTT | CASRRQLDARGNTIYF | TRBV6-5 | - | TRBJ1-3 | -
TGTGCCAGCAGTTTATCGGACAGGGGATGGACTGAAGCTTTCTTT | CASSLSDRGWTEAFF | TRBV12-3/TRBV12-4 | - | TRBJ1-1 | TRBD1
TGTGCCAGCAGCTCGCGGGACAGGGGCTTCTACGAGCAGTACTTC | CASSSRDRGFYEQYF | TRBV5-5 | - | TRBJ2-7 | TRBD1
TGTGCCAGCAGTGAAGGGGGGACTAATGAAAAACTGTTTTTT | CASSEGGTNEKLFF | TRBV6-6 | many | TRBJ1-4 | -
TGTGCCAGCAGCTTAGCGGCCGGAGGCTATGGCTACACCTTC | CASSLAAGGYGYTF | TRBV7-2 | many | TRBJ1-2 | -
TGTGCCATCAGCCCAAGGGCAGGATTGGAGACCCAGTACTTC | CAISPRAGLETQYF | TRBV10-3 | many | TRBJ2-5 | -
TGCAGTGCGAGGGATCGGGAGACCCAGTACTTC | CSARDRETQYF | TRBV20-1 | many | TRBJ2-5 | -
TGTGCCAGTGCCCCCTCACAGGGATCCTACGAGCAGTACTTC | CASAPSQGSYEQYF | TRBV19 | few | TRBJ2-7 | -
TGTGCCAGCAGCCAAGATGCGACAGGCGCGGAAGAGACCCAGTACTTC | CASSQDATGAEETQYF | TRBV4-2 | - | TRBJ2-5 | -
TGTGCCAGCAGCGTAGGGGACTATCACAAAGACGAGCAGTACTTC | CASSVGDYHKDEQYF | TRBV9 | few | TRBJ2-7 | TRBD2
TGCAGTGCTAGGGCCGGTGGCGCAAACACTGAAGCTTTCTTT | CSARAGGANTEAFF | TRBV20-1 | many | TRBJ1-1 | -
TGTGCCAGCAGCGATAGGGACTACCCCCAAGAGACCCAGTACTTC | CASSDRDYPQETQYF | TRBV9 | few | TRBJ2-5 | TRBD2
TGTGCCAGCAGCCCACGAGGGTTAGGGGGCGGCTACACCTTC | CASSPRGLGGGYTF | TRBV12-3/TRBV12-4 | few | TRBJ1-2 | TRBD1
TGCGCCAGCAGCCAAGATGGAACGGCAGGTAATCAGCCCCAGCATTTT | CASSQDGTAGNQPQHF | TRBV4-1 | few | TRBJ1-5 | -
TGTGCCACCAGCAGAGTGGACAGGGCCACTGAAGCTTTCTTT | CATSRVDRATEAFF | TRBV15 | many | TRBJ1-1 | TRBD1
TGTGCCAGCGGGCGGGACAGGGTGAACACTGAAGCTTTCTTT | CASGRDRVNTEAFF | TRBV9 | - | TRBJ1-1 | TRBD1
TGCGCCAGCGACCCGGGAACTAACACTGAAGCTTTCTTT | CASDPGTNTEAFF | TRBV5-1 | many | TRBJ1-1 | -
TGTGCCAGCAGCTTGGAGGGGAAGTGGGAGACCCAGTACTTC | CASSLEGKWETQYF | TRBV7-9 | - | TRBJ2-5 | -
TGTGCCAGTAGTGTCGGGAGTCCATCCTACGAGCAGTACTTC | CASSVGSPSYEQYF | TRBV19 | few | TRBJ2-7 | -
TGTGCCACCAGCAGAGATGGGGACCCCCAGCATTTT | CATSRDGDPQHF | TRBV15 | - | TRBJ1-5 | -
TGCGCCAGCAACCTTGGGGACTCGTCGGATCAGCCCCAGCATTTT | CASNLGDSSDQPQHF | TRBV5-1 | few | TRBJ1-5 | -
TGTGCCAGCAGCAGGGGGCGGACTAGCGGGACCCTAGGGGAGACCCAGTACTTC | CASSRGRTSGTLGETQYF | TRBV7-8 | - | TRBJ2-5 | TRBD2
TGCGCCAGCAGGACGGAAGGTGTCCTTGAAAAACTGTTTTTT | CASRTEGVLEKLFF | TRBV5-1 | many | TRBJ1-4 | -
TGCGCCAGCAGCCAAGGCCCCGATTACGAGCAGTACTTC | CASSQGPDYEQYF | TRBV4-1 | few | TRBJ2-7 | -
TGCAGCGCGCAAAGACAGGGGGCGGAATATGGCTACACCTTC | CSAQRQGAEYGYTF | TRBV29-1 | many | TRBJ1-2 | TRBD1
TGTGCCAGCAGTTTTAAGCCTGGGAGTGAAAAACTGTTTTTT | CASSFKPGSEKLFF | TRBV12-3/TRBV12-4 | few | TRBJ1-4 | -
TGTGCCAGCAGCGGCGGACAGGGAGACACCCTCCACTTT | CASSGGQGDTLHF | TRBV5-4 | many | TRBJ1-6 | TRBD1
TGTGCCACCACCCAGGGACGCGACGAATTCTATGGCTACACCTTC | CATTQGRDEFYGYTF | TRBV10-3 | - | TRBJ1-2 | -
TGTGCCAGCATTCGCGACCACTATAGCAATCAGCCCCAGCATTTT | CASIRDHYSNQPQHF | TRBV6-1 | few | TRBJ1-5 | -
TGTGCCAGCAGTTTTAGTCCGGGGGCTGGAAACACCATATATTTT | CASSFSPGAGNTIYF | TRBV12-3/TRBV12-4 | few | TRBJ1-3 | -
TGTGCCAGCAGCGCTGCAGGGGCAGGGACCTATGGCTACACCTTC | CASSAAGAGTYGYTF | TRBV9 | many | TRBJ1-2 | -
TGTGCCAGCAGCCAAGTCGTGGCACTGGGAAGAGAGACCCAGTACTTC | CASSQVVALGRETQYF | TRBV14 | - | TRBJ2-5 | -
TGTGCCAGCAGCGCCGTAAATTGGACAGAAGAGACCCTGTACTTC | CASSAVNWTEETLYF | TRBV7-9 | once | TRBJ2-5 | -
TGTGCCAGCTCACCACAGTCACACACTGAAGCTTTCTTT | CASSPQSHTEAFF | TRBV10-1 | - | TRBJ1-1 | -
TGCAGCGCCCGACGGGGAGATGGGACTGACACCGGGGAGCTGTTTTTT | CSARRGDGTDTGELFF | TRBV29-1 | - | TRBJ2-2 | -
TGTGCCAGCTCAAGACACCCGGCATCTAATGAAAAACTGTTTTTT | CASSRHPASNEKLFF | TRBV15 | - | TRBJ1-4 | -